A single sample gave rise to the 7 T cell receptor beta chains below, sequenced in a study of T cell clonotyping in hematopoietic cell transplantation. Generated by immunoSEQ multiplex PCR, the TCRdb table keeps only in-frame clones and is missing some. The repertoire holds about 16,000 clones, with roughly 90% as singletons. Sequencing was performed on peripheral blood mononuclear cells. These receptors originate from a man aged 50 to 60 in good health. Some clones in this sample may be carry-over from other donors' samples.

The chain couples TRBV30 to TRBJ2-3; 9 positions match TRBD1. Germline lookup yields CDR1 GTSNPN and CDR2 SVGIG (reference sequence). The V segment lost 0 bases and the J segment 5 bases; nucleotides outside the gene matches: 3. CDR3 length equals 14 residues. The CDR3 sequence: CAWSVQGAGDTQYF. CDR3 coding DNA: TGTGCCTGGAGTGTACAGGGGGCGGGAGATACGCAGTATTTT.

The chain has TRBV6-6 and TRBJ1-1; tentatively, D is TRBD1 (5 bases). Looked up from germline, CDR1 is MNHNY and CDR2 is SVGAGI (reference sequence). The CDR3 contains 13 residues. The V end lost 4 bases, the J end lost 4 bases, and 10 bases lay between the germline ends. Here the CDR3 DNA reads TGTGCCAGCAGTTTCCAAGACAGCACTGAAGCTTTCTTT. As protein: CASSFQDSTEAFF.

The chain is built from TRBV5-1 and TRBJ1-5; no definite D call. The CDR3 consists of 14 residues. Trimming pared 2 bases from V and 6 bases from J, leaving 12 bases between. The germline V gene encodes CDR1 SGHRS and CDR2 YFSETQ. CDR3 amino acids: CASSFDLTGQPQHF. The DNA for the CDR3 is TGCGCCAGCAGCTTCGACCTTACCGGTCAGCCCCAGCATTTT.

The CDR3 nucleotides are TGTGCCAGCAGTGGGTCGGGACCGAGCTCTGGGGCCAACGTCCTGACTTTC. Protein: CASSGSGPSSGANVLTF. This chain connects TRBV6-1 to TRBJ2-6; possibly TRBD1 or TRBD2 for D (5 bases each). V was clipped by 4 bases and J by 0 bases, with 13 bases between them. The CDR3 runs to 17 residues. Germline V gives CDR1 MNHNS, CDR2 SASEGT.

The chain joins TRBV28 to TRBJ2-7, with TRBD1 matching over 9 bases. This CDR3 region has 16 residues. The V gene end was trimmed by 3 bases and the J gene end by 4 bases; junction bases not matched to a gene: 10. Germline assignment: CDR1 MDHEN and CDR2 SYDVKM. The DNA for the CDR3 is TGTGCCAGCAGTTTCCCTGCCTGGACAGGGGCGTACGAGCAGTACTTC. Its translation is CASSFPAWTGAYEQYF.

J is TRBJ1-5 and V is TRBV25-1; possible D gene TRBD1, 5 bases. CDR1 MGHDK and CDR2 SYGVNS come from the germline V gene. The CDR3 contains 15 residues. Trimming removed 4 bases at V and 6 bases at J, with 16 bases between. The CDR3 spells CASSGDAGPGQPQHF. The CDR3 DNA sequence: TGTGCCAGCAGTGGGGACGCGGGGCCTGGTCAGCCCCAGCATTTT.

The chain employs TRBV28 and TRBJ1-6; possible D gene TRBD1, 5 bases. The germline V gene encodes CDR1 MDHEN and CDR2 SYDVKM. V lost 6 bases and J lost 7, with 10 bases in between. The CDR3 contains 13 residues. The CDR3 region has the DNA TGTGCCAGCAGCGCCAACAGGAATTCACCCCTCCACTTT. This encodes CASSANRNSPLHF.